A single sample gave rise to the 6 T cell receptor beta chains below, sequenced in a study of T cell responses to AZD1222 COVID-19 vaccine. Clones were read by immunoSEQ multiplex PCR, and TCRdb kept only the in-frame ones, dropping some. This table has 65,000 to 100,000 clones, 88% appearing once. The source was peripheral blood, collected 28 days after the second AZD1222 dose. These receptors all come from an adult who received the AZD1222 COVID-19 vaccine.

The chain employs TRBV28 and TRBJ1-1, with a weak D call TRBD1 (6 bases). Trimming left V 5 bases short and J 11 bases short, with 21 bases between. CDR3 length: 14 amino acids. Germline lookup yields CDR1 MDHEN and CDR2 SYDVKM. CDR3 nucleotides: TGTGCCAGCAGTCTCGCCCCCGGACAGTCTCTTGCTTTCTTT. Protein: CASSLAPGQSLAFF. The entire variable domain, with the rest obtained from reference TRBV28 and TRBJ1-1, is as follows: DVKVTQSSRYLVKRTGEKVFLECVQDMDHENMFWYRQDPGLGLRLIYFSYDVKMKEKGDIPEGYSVSREKKERFSLILESASTNQTSMYLCASSLAPGQSLAFFGQGTRLTVV.

The gene calls are TRBV5-1 and TRBJ1-6, with a tentative D call TRBD1 (5 bases). This CDR3 has 14 residues. The V gene's germline CDR1 is SGHRS and CDR2 YFSETQ. Trimming stripped 5 bases from V and 10 bases from J, with 16 bases between. The CDR3 sequence is CASSGGRTGSPLHF. In DNA form, the CDR3 reads TGCGCCAGCAGTGGGGGAAGGACTGGCTCACCCCTCCACTTT.

The CDR3 bases are TGTGCCACCAGCAGAGGCATGGGGACGGGTGAAAAACTGTTTTTT. It specifies CATSRGMGTGEKLFF. This chain connects TRBV15 to TRBJ1-4, with D maybe TRBD1 (5 bases). Germline CDR1 and CDR2: LNHNV and YYDKDF (reference sequence). The ends were cut back, 1 base at V and 7 bases at J, with 13 bases in the middle. This CDR3 has 15 amino acids.

The chain joins TRBV9 to TRBJ1-2; maybe TRBD1 (5 bases). CDR1 and CDR2 from the germline V gene are SGDLS and YYNGEE. The CDR3 covers 15 residues. V dropped 4 bases and J dropped 2 bases, with 15 bases sitting between them. CDR3 protein: CASSSAGQGNYGYTF. The DNA for the CDR3 is TGTGCCAGCAGCTCTGCCGGTCAGGGAAACTATGGCTACACCTTC.

V gene TRBV6-2 or TRBV6-3 combines with J gene TRBJ1-6; TRBD1 matches 8 bases. After removal of 4 bases from V and 9 bases from J, the junction contained 11 bases not matched to a gene. The CDR3 runs to 16 residues. Germline loops: CDR1 MNHEY, CDR2 SVGEGT. CDR3 amino acids: CASSSVVGTGVSPLHF. The DNA of the CDR3 is TGTGCCAGCAGTTCTGTGGTCGGGACAGGCGTTTCACCCCTCCACTTT.

V is TRBV28 and J is TRBJ1-3, with D uncertain. V was clipped by 4 bases and J by 2 bases, with 9 bases between them. This CDR3 has 14 residues. Germline V gene sequence: CDR1 MDHEN, CDR2 SYDVKM. Written as DNA, the CDR3 is TGTGCCAGCAGTTCGGCGGGTGCTGGAAACACCATATATTTT. The encoded protein is CASSSAGAGNTIYF.